Below, one TCR beta chain is given with its context. Antigen: not known. Depths of 1 in 200,000 to 1 in 1 million T cells were the sequencing target. The table came from immunoSEQ multiplex PCR; TCRdb's copy has only in-frame clones and leaves some out. The repertoire includes about 310,000 clones, around four fifths of them detected once, and under 8.5% sits in the top ten. This record comes from a study of cytotoxic CD8 clonotypes in ibrutinib-treated CLL. Study-wide background: Patients attained 25 or so partial and 2 complete responses; at median about 74 months, about 14 remained remitted while 12 progressed. Study-wide points: Once treatment began, public clonotypes, which were uncommon, contracted or stayed stable.

Cryopreserved PBMCs supplied about 2 micrograms of genomic DNA for TCR beta libraries. Germline V lookup: CDR1 SNHLY, CDR2 FYNNEI. This CDR3 is built from 15 residues. Trimming took 6 bases from V and 4 from J; bases not matched to a gene: 8. The receptor was isolated from a human donor with chronic lymphocytic leukemia. The chain uses TRBV2 and TRBJ2-1, with 8 nucleotides matching TRBD2. The sequences come from PBMCs, collected before ibrutinib treatment. The CDR3 reads CASRAGTSRYNEQFF. The CDR3 nucleotides are TGTGCCAGCAGAGCCGGGACTAGTCGATACAATGAGCAGTTCTTC.